This is a list of T cell receptor beta chains from one sample in a study of T cell responses to AZD1222 COVID-19 vaccine. Some clones are missing from TCRdb's copy, which holds only in-frame ones; the method was immunoSEQ multiplex PCR. Of about 110,000 clones in the sample, approximately 89% were seen once. The sequencing used peripheral blood, collected on day 0 of MenACWY control vaccination. The source is an adult in good health. CDR3s include the opening cysteine and the closing phenylalanine or tryptophan. D genes are given only for firm matches.

cdr3_length d_call v_call cdr3_aa
13 NA TRBV30 CACTGYDTDTQYF
14 NA TRBV9 CASSDRPHNEKLFF
16 NA TRBV5-1 CASSLEVAAGTDTQYF
13 NA TRBV29-1 CSARKVRNTEAFF
14 TRBD1 TRBV7-9 CASSPQGDNEKLFF
16 NA TRBV29-1 CSVVAWSADSTDTQYF
13 TRBD1 TRBV2 CASSDRGDSPLHF
18 TRBD2 TRBV3-1/TRBV3-2 CASSQVFRGGVSTDTQYF
15 NA TRBV11-2 CASSLDQPGATAQYF
13 NA TRBV24-1 CATLGWTDYGYTF
13 NA TRBV10-1 CASSADSYNEQFF
15 NA TRBV19 CASSSGAGRNQPQHF
15 NA TRBV6-2/TRBV6-3 CASSYLGHLQETQYF
15 NA TRBV9 CASNEGGTQWNEQFF
15 NA TRBV3-1/TRBV3-2 CASSQSGGNTGELFF
13 NA TRBV29-1 CSGTRARTDTQYF
14 NA TRBV2 CASSYGDLNTEAFF
14 NA TRBV11-2 CASSYREPGNTIYF
14 NA TRBV7-9 CASSLGGVQYEQYF
15 NA TRBV7-3 CASSSTGGTYNEQFF